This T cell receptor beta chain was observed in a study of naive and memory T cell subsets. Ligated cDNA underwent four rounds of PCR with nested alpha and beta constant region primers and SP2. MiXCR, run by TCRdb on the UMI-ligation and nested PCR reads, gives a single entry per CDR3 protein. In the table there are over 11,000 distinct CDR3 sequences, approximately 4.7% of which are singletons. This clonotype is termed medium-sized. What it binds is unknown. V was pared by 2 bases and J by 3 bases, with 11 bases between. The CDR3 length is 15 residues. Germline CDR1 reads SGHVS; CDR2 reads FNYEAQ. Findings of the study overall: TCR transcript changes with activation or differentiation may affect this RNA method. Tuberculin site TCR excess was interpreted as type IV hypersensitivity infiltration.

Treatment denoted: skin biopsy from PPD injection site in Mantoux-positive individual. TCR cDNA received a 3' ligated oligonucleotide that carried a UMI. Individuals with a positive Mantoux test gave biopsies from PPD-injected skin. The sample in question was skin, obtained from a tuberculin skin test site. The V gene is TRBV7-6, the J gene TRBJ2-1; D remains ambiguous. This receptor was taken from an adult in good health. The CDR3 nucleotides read TGTGCCAGCAGCTTACTTGTTACAAGCTACAATGAGCAGTTCTTC. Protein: CASSLLVTSYNEQFF.